A selection of T cell receptor beta chains follows, all from one sample in a study of Graves' ophthalmopathy and Graves' hyperthyroidism. TCRdb reanalysed the multiplex PCR reads using MiXCR and keeps one entry per CDR3 protein. The repertoire consists of 500,000 to 800,000 distinct CDR3 sequences, with about two fifths occurring once and the leading ten covering over 2.5%. Sequenced sample: peripheral blood. Source of these receptors: an adult man with Graves' ophthalmopathy. Both conserved end residues are part of each CDR3. The order of the fields is V gene, D gene, J gene, clone size, CDR3 protein, CDR3 DNA. D genes are given only for firm matches. Some rows have no size entry. The others give once, few or many, or a class for an expanded clone.

TRBV18	NA	TRBJ1-5	few	CASSPTTNQPQHF	TGTGCCAGCTCACCGACAACGAATCAGCCCCAGCATTTT
TRBV10-2	NA	TRBJ1-5	many	CASSAAGRHSNQPQHF	TGCGCCAGCAGCGCCGCGGGGCGCCATAGCAATCAGCCCCAGCATTTT
TRBV11-2	NA	TRBJ2-7	many	CASSSGLLAYEQYF	TGTGCCAGCAGCTCGGGACTTCTAGCCTACGAGCAGTACTTC
TRBV12-3/TRBV12-4	TRBD2	TRBJ2-1	NA	CASSHLAGGTSNEQFF	TGTGCCAGCAGCCACTTAGCGGGGGGGACGAGCAATGAGCAGTTCTTC
TRBV29-1	NA	TRBJ2-7	NA	CSFPRGEQYF	TGCAGCTTCCCAAGGGGCGAGCAGTACTTC
TRBV2	TRBD2	TRBJ2-7	NA	CASSSASGATYEQYF	TGTGCCAGCAGTTCCGCTAGCGGGGCCACCTACGAGCAGTACTTC
TRBV4-1	NA	TRBJ2-5	NA	CASSQGLAVQETQYF	TGCGCCAGCAGCCAAGGGCTAGCAGTCCAAGAGACCCAGTACTTC
TRBV20-1	TRBD1	TRBJ2-7	NA	CSAWGGQGREQYF	TGCAGTGCTTGGGGGGGACAGGGGCGTGAGCAGTACTTC
TRBV15	NA	TRBJ2-7	many	CATSRAGQGRGEQYF	TGTGCCACCAGCAGAGCCGGCCAGGGAAGGGGCGAGCAGTACTTC
TRBV4-2	TRBD1	TRBJ2-7	many	CASSQGTGTTYEQYF	TGTGCCAGCAGCCAAGGGACAGGGACCACCTACGAGCAGTACTTC
TRBV11-1	TRBD1	TRBJ1-1	many	CASSEWTGGVTEAFF	TGTGCCAGCAGCGAGTGGACAGGGGGCGTCACTGAAGCTTTCTTT
TRBV10-3	NA	TRBJ1-2	NA	CAISENGDYGYTF	TGTGCCATCAGTGAGAACGGGGACTATGGCTACACCTTC
TRBV29-1	TRBD1	TRBJ1-2	NA	CSVAGQGYGYTF	TGCAGCGTAGCGGGACAGGGCTATGGCTACACCTTC
TRBV15	NA	TRBJ2-7	once	CAASKTGIANYEQNF	TGTGCCGCCAGCAAAACCGGGATAGCAAACTACGAGCAGAACTTC
TRBV10-3	NA	TRBJ2-6	many	CAISESTQGGVGVLTF	TGTGCCATCAGTGAGTCGACCCAGGGGGGAGTCGGCGTCCTGACTTTC
TRBV2	NA	TRBJ1-5	many	CASSGLSDSNQPQHF	TGTGCCAGCAGTGGATTGAGCGATAGCAATCAGCCCCAGCATTTT
TRBV5-1	NA	TRBJ2-2	NA	CASSLFVQNTGELFF	TGCGCCAGCAGCTTGTTCGTGCAGAACACCGGGGAGCTGTTTTTT
TRBV10-3	TRBD1	TRBJ1-4	many	CAIRGQGDSEKLFF	TGTGCCATCAGGGGACAGGGAGATTCTGAAAAACTGTTTTTT
TRBV6-5	NA	TRBJ2-7	few	CASSNIHEQYF	TGTGCCAGCAGCAACATACACGAGCAGTACTTC
TRBV10-3	TRBD2	TRBJ2-7	once	CAISSEGGSGRLYEQYF	TGTGCCATCAGCAGTGAAGGGGGTAGCGGGAGACTCTACGAGCAGTACTTC
TRBV13	TRBD2	TRBJ2-5	NA	CASSRGLYGGAEETQYF	TGCGCCAGCAGCCGGGGGCTTTACGGGGGGGCAGAAGAGACCCAGTACTTC
TRBV2	NA	TRBJ1-4	NA	CASSPSPTGDGEKLFF	TGTGCCAGCTCACCGTCCCCAACCGGGGATGGTGAAAAACTGTTTTTT
TRBV7-2	TRBD1	TRBJ2-2	NA	CASSNGQGKNTGELFF	TGTGCCAGCAGCAACGGACAGGGTAAGAACACCGGGGAGCTGTTTTTT
TRBV12-3/TRBV12-4	NA	TRBJ1-5	many	CASSRRGRNQPQHF	TGTGCCAGCAGCCGCCGGGGACGAAATCAGCCCCAGCATTTT
TRBV25-1	TRBD1	TRBJ1-6	many	CASKKTGTDSPLHF	TGTGCCAGCAAGAAGACAGGGACGGATTCACCCCTCCACTTT
TRBV29-1	TRBD2	TRBJ2-3	NA	CSVLGGRSDTQYF	TGCAGCGTTCTTGGCGGGAGGTCGGATACGCAGTATTTT
TRBV24-1	TRBD2	TRBJ2-3	NA	CATSDPGLASADTQYF	TGTGCCACCAGTGATCCGGGACTAGCGAGCGCAGATACGCAGTATTTT
TRBV2	NA	TRBJ2-7	NA	CASSDEGVDEQYF	TGTGCCAGCAGTGATGAAGGGGTTGACGAGCAGTACTTC
TRBV10-3	NA	TRBJ1-1	many	CAIRARQLTNTEAFF	TGTGCCATCAGGGCTCGACAGTTAACGAACACTGAAGCTTTCTTT
TRBV30	TRBD1	TRBJ2-7	NA	CAWSTGTGRHEQYF	TGTGCCTGGAGTACCGGGACAGGGCGCCACGAGCAGTACTTC
TRBV20-1	NA	TRBJ1-1	many	CSAPRPGMNTEAFF	TGCAGTGCTCCCAGGCCTGGCATGAACACTGAAGCTTTCTTT
TRBV4-2	NA	TRBJ1-2	few	CASSQDLGEVGGYTF	TGTGCCAGCAGCCAAGATTTGGGGGAAGTCGGTGGCTACACCTTC
TRBV7-9	NA	TRBJ1-1	many	CASSLRPVGGDRTEAFF	TGTGCCAGCAGCTTACGGCCGGTGGGGGGTGATCGTACTGAAGCTTTCTTT
TRBV20-1	NA	TRBJ2-1	NA	CSAEGGVNEQFF	TGCAGTGCTGAAGGGGGGGTCAATGAGCAGTTCTTC
TRBV5-8	TRBD1	TRBJ1-1	few	CASSLDVDRGEAFF	TGTGCCAGCAGCTTGGACGTGGACAGGGGGGAGGCTTTCTTT
TRBV19	TRBD1	TRBJ2-5	many	CASSNFRDSQETQYF	TGTGCCAGTAGCAACTTCCGGGACAGCCAAGAGACCCAGTACTTC
TRBV10-3	NA	TRBJ1-2	NA	CAISEGPDYGYTF	TGTGCCATCAGTGAGGGACCGGACTATGGCTACACCTTC
TRBV10-3	TRBD1	TRBJ1-4	NA	CAISGHRGRGEKLFF	TGTGCCATCAGTGGACACAGGGGGCGCGGTGAAAAACTGTTTTTT
TRBV7-9	NA	TRBJ2-7	few	CASSPGPGRYEQYF	TGCGCCAGCAGCCCAGGGCCCGGACGCTACGAGCAGTACTTC
TRBV7-9	NA	TRBJ1-2	many	CASSPTGYYGYTF	TGTGCCAGCAGCCCGACAGGTTACTATGGCTACACCTTC
TRBV24-1	NA	TRBJ2-5	NA	CATRATELQETQYF	TGTGCCACCAGAGCGACAGAGTTACAAGAGACCCAGTACTTC
TRBV10-2	NA	TRBJ1-6	NA	CASSESPGRDSPLHF	TGCGCCAGCAGTGAGTCCCCAGGCAGGGATTCACCCCTCCACTTT
TRBV20-1	TRBD1	TRBJ1-2	many	CSAMREGGWVGYTF	TGCAGTGCTATGCGGGAAGGGGGCTGGGTAGGCTACACCTTC
TRBV25-1	NA	TRBJ1-4	NA	CAWSSAATNEKLFF	TGTGCCTGGAGTTCGGCGGCTACGAATGAAAAACTGTTTTTT
TRBV5-8	NA	TRBJ1-5	many	CASSQVAPSHQPQHF	TGTGCCAGCAGCCAAGTGGCTCCCTCCCATCAGCCCCAGCATTTT
TRBV29-1	TRBD1	TRBJ2-1	NA	CSVIDRGNNEQFF	TGCAGCGTGATAGACAGGGGGAACAATGAGCAGTTCTTC
TRBV2	TRBD1	TRBJ2-7	NA	CASSKQGDSIIRREQYF	TGTGCCAGCTCCAAACAGGGGGACAGCATTATCCGCAGGGAGCAGTACTTC
TRBV15	NA	TRBJ1-6	NA	CATSTRRRDGDNSPLHF	TGTGCCACCAGCACCCGCCGGCGGGACGGGGATAATTCACCCCTCCACTTT
TRBV7-9	NA	TRBJ1-1	few	CASSGVGENTEAFF	TGTGCCAGCAGTGGGGTAGGGGAGAACACTGAAGCTTTCTTT
TRBV2	NA	TRBJ1-5	NA	CASGRVGNQPQHF	TGTGCCAGCGGGCGGGTGGGCAATCAGCCCCAGCATTTT